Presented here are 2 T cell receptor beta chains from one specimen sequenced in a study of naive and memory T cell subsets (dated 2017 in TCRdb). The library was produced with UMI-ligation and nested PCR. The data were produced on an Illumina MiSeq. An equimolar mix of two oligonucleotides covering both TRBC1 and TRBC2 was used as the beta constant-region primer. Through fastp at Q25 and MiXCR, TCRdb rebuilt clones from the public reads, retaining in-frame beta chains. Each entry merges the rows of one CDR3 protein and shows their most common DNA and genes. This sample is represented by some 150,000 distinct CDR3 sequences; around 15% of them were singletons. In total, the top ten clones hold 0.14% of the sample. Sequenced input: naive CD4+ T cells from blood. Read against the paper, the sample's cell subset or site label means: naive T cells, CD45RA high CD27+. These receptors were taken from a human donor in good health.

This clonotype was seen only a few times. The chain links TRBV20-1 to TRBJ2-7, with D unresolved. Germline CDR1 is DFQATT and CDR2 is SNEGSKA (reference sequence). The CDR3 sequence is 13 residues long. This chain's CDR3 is CIPSRSTAHEQYF. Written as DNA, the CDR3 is TGCATCCCCAGCCGCAGTACGGCCCACGAGCAGTACTTC.

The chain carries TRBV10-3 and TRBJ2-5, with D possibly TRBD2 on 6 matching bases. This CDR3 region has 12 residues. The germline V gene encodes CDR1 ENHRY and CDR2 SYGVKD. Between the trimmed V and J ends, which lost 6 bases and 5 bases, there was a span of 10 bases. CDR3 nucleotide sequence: TGTGCCATCAGGAACAGCGGGGAGACCCAGTACTTC. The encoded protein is CAIRNSGETQYF.